This TCR beta chain stems from a study of blood T cell repertoires in COVID-19. Study-wide context: COVID-19 samples collected from the United States, Italy and Spain covered acute and convalescent phases.

Measured with immunoSEQ multiplex PCR; TCRdb has only the in-frame clones, and not every one. This sample has about 33,000 clones, with about 86% found just once. With V trimmed by 4 bases and J by 1 base, 0 bases remained unmatched. Germline-derived CDR1 and CDR2 are LNHDA and SQIVND (reference sequence). The CDR3 consists of 14 residues. The TCR sequence derives from a woman of 80 years or more with active or convalescent COVID-19. The genes are TRBV19 and TRBJ1-1; 10 nucleotides match TRBD1. The sample taken for sequencing was peripheral blood. The CDR3 sequence: CASSRDRGNTEAFF. The CDR3 region has the DNA TGTGCCAGTAGTAGGGACAGGGGGAACACTGAAGCTTTCTTT. Supplemented by reference TRBV19 and TRBJ1-1, the full variable domain reads DGGITQSPKYLFRKEGQNVTLSCEQNLNHDAMYWYRQDPGQGLRLIYYSQIVNDFQKGDIAEGYSVSREKKESFPLTVTSAQKNPTAFYLCASSRDRGNTEAFFGQGTRLTVV.